Given below is one TCR beta chain in context. Its antigen remains unknown. This entry is derived from a study of CD8+CD57+ T cells in acquired aplastic anemia. Overall study: The sorted CD4+ and CD8+ cells yielded an average approximately 3 ug of DNA. Study-level points and caveats: Between patients and controls, CD8+ Simpson's diversity did not vary significantly. Both patients and controls carried the same twenty-nine CD8+ CDR3 sequences.

Trimming pared 6 bases from V and 2 bases from J, leaving 15 bases between. The CDR3 has 14 amino acids. CDR1 and CDR2 (germline): DFQATT, SNEGSKA (reference sequence). Template material for TCR beta VDJ and CDR3 profiling consisted of genomic DNA. TCRdb recomputed calls from the reads with MiXCR, one row per CDR3 protein. The data contain about 150,000 distinct CDR3 sequences, roughly half of them seen just once; the ten biggest clones take up about 12%. For sequencing, patients were chosen who had shown expansion of CD8+CD57+ cells by flow cytometry. Severe acquired aplastic anemia was the diagnosis recorded for all patients.

Material: sorted CD4+, CD8+, or CD8+CD57+ T cells (not recorded which) from PBMCs. The receptor was isolated from a human donor with aplastic anemia. V gene TRBV20-1 combines with J gene TRBJ2-3; D possibly corresponds to TRBD2 (7 bases). CDR3 sequence (DNA): TGCAGTGCCGTTTGGCGGGGGCTCACAGATACGCAGTATTTT. Residues: CSAVWRGLTDTQYF.